The T cell receptor (beta chain) described here comes from a study of shared T cell receptors in the human thymus. Clones were read by immunoSEQ multiplex PCR, and TCRdb kept only the in-frame ones, dropping some. This table holds 640,000 or so clones, around 87% found once. There are 14 residues in the CDR3. The germline CDR1 and CDR2 sequences are LGHNA and YSLEER. The germline V and J ends were trimmed by 4 bases and 6 bases, with 15 bases remaining between them. These data also featured in a second study, about human thymus T cells. This second report adds: Finnish infants who were healthy and having corrective surgery for congenital heart defects made up the donors. Resections that were taken during corrective heart surgery supplied the thymus tissue. It looked as if thymic and blood repertoires used V and J genes in a biased way. Highly overlapping thymic repertoires in unrelated individuals were reported by related research.

The chain carries TRBV4-3 and TRBJ1-2, with a possible D match to TRBD1 (6 bases). This receptor was identified in a boy younger than two with a congenital heart defect. The specimen sequenced was thymocytes. The chain's CDR3 is CASSRSRGLDGYTF. In nucleotides, the CDR3 is TGCGCCAGCAGCCGGTCGAGGGGGTTGGATGGCTACACCTTC.